This T cell receptor beta chain was sequenced in a study of T cells in Graves' hyperthyroidism and ophthalmopathy. Study-wide background: The initial diagnosis was the point when peripheral blood was collected, ahead of any treatment.

Concerning this clonotype: Antigen: not known.

Germline V CDR1 and CDR2: SNHLY, FYNNEI. CDR3 length: 13 residues. V gave up 7 bases and J gave up 8 bases, with 14 bases separating them. Study-level points and caveats: Blood samples included most of the expanded thyroid clonotypes exceeding 0.001. The model foresaw ophthalmopathy a median 6.5 months prior to onset.

Amplified TCR beta CDR3 regions came from RNA transcripts. The TCR CDR3 first-round RT-PCR relied on the HTBI primer set. Via MiXCR, TCRdb re-called the multiplex PCR reads, giving one row per CDR3 protein. This table holds a few hundred thousand distinct CDR3 sequences, 15% to 18% found once. V is TRBV2 and J is TRBJ1-4, with a weak D call TRBD1 (6 bases). This sequence originates from a woman aged 25-40 years with Graves' hyperthyroidism. Input material: blood. DNA for the CDR3: TGTGCCAGCAAGCACAGGGAAGGAGAAAAACTGTTTTTT. It specifies CASKHREGEKLFF. Full variable domain (outside the CDR3, taken from reference TRBV2 and TRBJ1-4): EPEVTQTPSHQVTQMGQEVILRCVPISNHLYFYWYRQILGQKVEFLVSFYNNEISEKSEIFDDQFSVERPDGSNFTLKIRSTKLEDSAMYFCASKHREGEKLFFGSGTQLSVL.